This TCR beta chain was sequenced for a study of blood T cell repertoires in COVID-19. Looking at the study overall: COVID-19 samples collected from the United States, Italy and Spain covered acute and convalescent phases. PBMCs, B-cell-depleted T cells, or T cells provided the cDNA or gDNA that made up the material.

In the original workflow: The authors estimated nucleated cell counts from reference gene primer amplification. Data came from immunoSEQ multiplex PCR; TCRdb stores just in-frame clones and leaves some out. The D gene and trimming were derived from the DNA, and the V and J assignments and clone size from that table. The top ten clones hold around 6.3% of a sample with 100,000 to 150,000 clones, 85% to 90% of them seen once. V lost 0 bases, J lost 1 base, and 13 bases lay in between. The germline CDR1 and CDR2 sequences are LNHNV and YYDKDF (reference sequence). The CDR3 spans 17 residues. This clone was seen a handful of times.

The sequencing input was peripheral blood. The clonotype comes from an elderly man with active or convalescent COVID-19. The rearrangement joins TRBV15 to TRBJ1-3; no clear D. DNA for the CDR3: TGTGCCACCAGCAGAGATAACGAAATCACTTCTGGAAACACCATATATTTT. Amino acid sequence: CATSRDNEITSGNTIYF.